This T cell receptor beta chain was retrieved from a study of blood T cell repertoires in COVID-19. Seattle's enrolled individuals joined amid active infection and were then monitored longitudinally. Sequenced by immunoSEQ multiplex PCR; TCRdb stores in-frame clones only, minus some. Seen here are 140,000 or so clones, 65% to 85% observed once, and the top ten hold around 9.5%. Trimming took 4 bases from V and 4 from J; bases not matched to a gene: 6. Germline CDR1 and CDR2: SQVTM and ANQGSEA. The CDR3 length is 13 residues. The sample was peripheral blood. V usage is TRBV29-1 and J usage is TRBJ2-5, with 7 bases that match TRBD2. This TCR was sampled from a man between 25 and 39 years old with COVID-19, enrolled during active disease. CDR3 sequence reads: CSVGEGLLETQYF. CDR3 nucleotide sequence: TGCAGCGTTGGTGAGGGACTATTAGAGACCCAGTACTTC.